The 5 T cell receptor beta chains presented below share a single source sample, sequenced in a study of T cell repertoires in aging, cancer and after chemotherapy. Multiplex touch-down PCR with TRB-A/B primers amplified rearranged V-D-J TRB sequences. TCRdb redid the calling of the multiplex PCR reads with MiXCR, one entry per CDR3 protein. The sample has about 2,000 distinct CDR3 sequences; roughly 19% are singletons. TCR beta rearrangements were amplified from peripheral blood genomic DNA. Material for sequencing was blood. All receptors derive from a human donor with a solid tumor.

There are a few counts of this clonotype. V and J are TRBV28 and TRBJ2-3; tentatively, D is TRBD2 (5 bases). The CDR3 sequence is 16 residues long. V was shortened by 5 bases and J by 3 bases, with 18 bases between the two germline ends. The germline gives CDR1 MDHEN, CDR2 SYDVKM. As DNA, the CDR3 is TGTGCCAGCAGTAGGCGCGGACTTCGTGGAACAGATACGCAGTATTTT. Translation gives CASSRRGLRGTDTQYF.

V usage is TRBV15 and J usage is TRBJ2-1; TRBD1 matches 8 bases. J lost 7 bases, V lost 7 bases, and 9 bases had no gene match. The CDR3 runs to 14 residues. Germline V gene sequence: CDR1 LNHNV, CDR2 YYDKDF (reference sequence). CDR3 DNA sequence: TGTGCCACCACCCAGGGGGCCCCCCCTAATGAGCAGTTCTTC. It specifies CATTQGAPPNEQFF.

This clonotype rates as medium-sized. This chain links TRBV6-6 with TRBJ2-5, with D possibly being TRBD2 (6 bases). This CDR3 region has 15 residues. The V gene's germline CDR1 is MNHNY and CDR2 SVGAGI (reference sequence). V lost 4 bases to trimming and J lost 5 bases, with 17 bases between them. The CDR3 loop reads CASSSPASAGETQYF. For the CDR3, the DNA is TGTGCCAGCAGTTCCCCGGCGTCCGCGGGGGAGACCCAGTACTTC.

The sample holds a few counts of this clonotype. The chain uses TRBV20-1 and TRBJ2-2, with D perhaps TRBD1 or TRBD2 (5 bases each). The CDR3 loop spans 14 amino acids. CDR1 is DFQATT and CDR2 is SNEGSKA in the germline V gene (reference sequence). Trimming removed 3 bases at V and 3 bases at J, with 11 bases between. The CDR3 DNA is TGCAGTGCTAGCGAGGGGCGCGACACCGGGGAGCTGTTTTTT. It encodes CSASEGRDTGELFF.

The gene calls are TRBV4-3 and TRBJ1-1, with 9 bases fitting TRBD1. Losses at the gene ends were 3 bases for V and 0 bases for J; bases not matched to a gene: 8. CDR3 size: 17 residues. Germline CDR1 LGHNA, CDR2 YSLEER. CDR3: CASSQGGQGLMNTEAFF. CDR3 DNA sequence: TGCGCCAGCAGCCAGGGGGGACAGGGCCTCATGAACACTGAAGCTTTCTTT.